The 13 T cell receptor beta chains below come from one sample, sequenced in a study of long-term antiretroviral therapy in people with HIV. With survey level as its setting, the immunoSEQ assay was v3.0. The method was immunoSEQ multiplex PCR; TCRdb's version includes in-frame clones alone and lacks a portion of them. The sample lists 34,000 or so clones, approximately 85% seen once, with just under 4.5% in the top ten. Sequencing used unsorted PBMCs, obtained about 3.4 years after starting antiretroviral therapy. The receptors derive from a man aged 18-30 years with HIV.

The gene calls are TRBV27 and TRBJ2-1; TRBD1 matches 9 bases. This CDR3 is built from 17 residues. CDR1 and CDR2 (germline): MNHEY, SMNVEV (reference sequence). J gave up 5 bases and V 5 bases, and 13 bases lay outside the gene matches. CDR3 nucleotide sequence: TGTGCCAGCAGTCCGCTGTCTGGACAGGGGATCAACAATGAGCAGTTCTTC. Translation: CASSPLSGQGINNEQFF.

The rearrangement uses TRBV27 and TRBJ1-1, with a weak D call TRBD1 (5 bases). CDR1 and CDR2 (germline): MNHEY, SMNVEV (reference sequence). The CDR3 contains 13 residues. V lost 5 bases, J lost 1 base, and 8 bases lay in between. CDR3 DNA sequence: TGTGCCAGCAGTCCAAGGGGGAACACTGAAGCTTTCTTT. This gives the protein CASSPRGNTEAFF.

The rearrangement joins TRBV6-6 to TRBJ1-2, with 8 bases lining up with TRBD1. The CDR3 has 13 amino acids. With 6 bases clipped from V and 6 bases from J, the junction kept 6 bases outside the gene matches. Per the germline V gene, CDR1 is MNHNY and CDR2 is SVGAGI (reference sequence). The CDR3 loop reads CASSRDRGDGYTF. The CDR3 DNA follows: TGTGCCAGCAGCCGAGACAGGGGAGATGGCTACACCTTC.

The chain couples TRBV10-3 to TRBJ1-2; 7 bases line up with TRBD1. Germline V gene lookup returns CDR1 ENHRY and CDR2 SYGVKD. The CDR3 loop spans 14 amino acids. V was clipped by 6 bases and J by 2 bases; unmatched bases: 6. The CDR3 DNA reads as TGTGCCATCAGGCTGGACAGGCCCAACTATGGCTACACCTTC. Amino acid sequence: CAIRLDRPNYGYTF.

The genes are TRBV19 and TRBJ2-7; unclear D gene. This CDR3 contains 13 residues. Germline V gene lookup returns CDR1 LNHDA and CDR2 SQIVND (reference sequence). Trimming took 5 bases from V and 2 from J, leaving 10 bases between them. The CDR3 reads CASSQTRTYEQYF. The CDR3 nucleotides are TGTGCCAGTAGTCAAACACGGACCTACGAGCAGTACTTC.

The chain has TRBV9 and TRBJ2-7, with 8 bases aligning to TRBD2. The CDR3 has 14 amino acids. With 0 bases clipped from V and 2 bases from J, the junction kept 1 base outside the gene matches. The germline gives CDR1 SGDLS, CDR2 YYNGEE. CDR3 residues: CASSVGRGAYEQYF. The DNA of the CDR3 is TGTGCCAGCAGCGTAGGGCGGGGGGCCTACGAGCAGTACTTC.

J is TRBJ1-2 and V is TRBV5-1; unclear D gene. Trimming left V 1 base short and J 7 bases short, with 14 bases between. The CDR3 totals 14 residues. Germline V lookup: CDR1 SGHRS, CDR2 YFSETQ. The CDR3 DNA sequence: TGCGCCAGCAGCTTGCAATCGGACGTCCGTGGCTACACCTTC. It yields the protein CASSLQSDVRGYTF.

This chain joins TRBV9 and TRBJ1-2; 9 bases are a match to TRBD1. Looked up from germline, CDR1 is SGDLS and CDR2 is YYNGEE. The length of the CDR3 is 15 residues. V shed 3 bases, J shed 4 bases, and the junction held 7 bases outside the gene matches. The CDR3 region is CASSEPGTGTYGYTF. In DNA, the CDR3 is TGTGCCAGCAGCGAGCCCGGGACAGGGACCTATGGCTACACCTTC.

This chain uses TRBV28 with TRBJ1-6, with no clear D. This CDR3 is built from 11 residues. Germline CDR1 MDHEN, CDR2 SYDVKM. The V and J ends lost 10 bases and 9 bases respectively, with 10 bases between them. In DNA form, the CDR3 reads TGTGCCACCTTCTCGGTTTCACCCCTCCACTTT. Amino acids: CATFSVSPLHF.

The V gene is TRBV20-1, the J gene TRBJ1-5; D remains unclear. The germline V gene has CDR1 DFQATT and CDR2 SNEGSKA (reference sequence). With 1 base removed from V and 8 bases from J, the gap between germline ends came to 6 bases. This CDR3 spans 11 amino acids. DNA for the CDR3: TGCAGTGCTAGAGGGAGAGAGCCCCAGCATTTT. This gives the protein CSARGREPQHF.

The chain recombines TRBV9 with TRBJ2-7; no firm D call. The V and J ends lost 0 bases and 2 bases respectively, with 9 bases between them. CDR3 length equals 14 residues. Germline CDR1 and CDR2: SGDLS and YYNGEE. CDR3 protein: CASSVVDGTYEQYF. CDR3 in DNA: TGTGCCAGCAGCGTAGTAGACGGAACCTACGAGCAGTACTTC.

J is TRBJ2-7 and V is TRBV5-6, with 10 positions matching TRBD1. The trim removed 4 bases at V and 3 bases at J, leaving 4 bases unmatched. There are 14 residues in the CDR3. CDR1 SGHDT and CDR2 YYEEEE come from the germline V gene. The DNA of the CDR3 is TGTGCCAGCAGCGCCGGGACAGGGGACTACGAGCAGTACTTC. Its protein is CASSAGTGDYEQYF.

The chain joins TRBV4-3 to TRBJ2-7; D possibly corresponds to TRBD2 (5 bases). The germline V gene has CDR1 LGHNA and CDR2 YSLEER. There are 14 residues in the CDR3. Trimming shortened V by 1 base and J by 2 bases, and 9 bases separated the two germline ends. For the CDR3, the DNA is TGCGCCAGCAGCCAAGTCCTAGCCGCCTACGAGCAGTACTTC. Translating gives CASSQVLAAYEQYF.